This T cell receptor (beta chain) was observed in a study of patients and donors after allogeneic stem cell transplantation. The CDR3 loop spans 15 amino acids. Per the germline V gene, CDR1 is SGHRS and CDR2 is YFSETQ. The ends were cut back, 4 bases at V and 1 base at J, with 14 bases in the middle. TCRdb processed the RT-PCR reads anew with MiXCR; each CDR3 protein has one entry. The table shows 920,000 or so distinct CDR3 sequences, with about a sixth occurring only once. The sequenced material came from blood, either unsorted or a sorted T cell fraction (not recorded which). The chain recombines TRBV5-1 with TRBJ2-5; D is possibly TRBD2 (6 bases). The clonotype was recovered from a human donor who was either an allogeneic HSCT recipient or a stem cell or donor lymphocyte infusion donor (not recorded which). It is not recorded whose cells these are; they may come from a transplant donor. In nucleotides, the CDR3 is TGCGCCAGCAGCCCGAGGGGAGCGGGCCAAGAGACCCAGTACTTC. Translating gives CASSPRGAGQETQYF.